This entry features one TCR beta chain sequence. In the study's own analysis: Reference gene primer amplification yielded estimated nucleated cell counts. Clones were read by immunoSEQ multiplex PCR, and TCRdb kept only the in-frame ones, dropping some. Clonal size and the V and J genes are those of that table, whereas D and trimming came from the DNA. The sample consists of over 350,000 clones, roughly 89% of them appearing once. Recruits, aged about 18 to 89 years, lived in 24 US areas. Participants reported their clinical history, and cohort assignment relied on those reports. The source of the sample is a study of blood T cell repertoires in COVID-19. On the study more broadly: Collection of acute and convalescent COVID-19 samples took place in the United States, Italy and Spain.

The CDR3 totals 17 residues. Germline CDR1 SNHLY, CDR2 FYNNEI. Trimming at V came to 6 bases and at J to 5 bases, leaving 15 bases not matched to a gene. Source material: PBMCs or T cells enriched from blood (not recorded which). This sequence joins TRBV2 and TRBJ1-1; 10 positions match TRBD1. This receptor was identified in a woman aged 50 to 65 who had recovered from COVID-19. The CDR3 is CASSHRQGAGRGTEAFF. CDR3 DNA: TGTGCCAGCAGCCACCGACAGGGGGCCGGTCGGGGGACTGAAGCTTTCTTT.